Presented here are 4 T cell receptor beta chains from one specimen sequenced in a study of OX40 agonist ivuxolimab in advanced cancers. The assay was immunoSEQ multiplex PCR, and TCRdb's table has in-frame clones only and misses some. This table holds 30,000 to 45,000 clones, 82% found once. Here the sequenced sample was CD4+ or CD8+ T cells sorted from blood, taken in a trial of the OX40 agonist ivuxolimab. These receptors originate from an adult with an advanced solid tumor such as melanoma, head and neck, liver or kidney cancer.

The chain is built from TRBV28 and TRBJ1-5; 8 nucleotides match TRBD1. Trimming removed 5 bases from V and 7 bases from J; junction bases left unmatched: 7. Germline CDR1 and CDR2: MDHEN and SYDVKM. This CDR3 is built from 14 residues. CDR3: CASSLQGARQPQHF. The CDR3 DNA reads TGTGCCAGCAGTCTTCAGGGGGCAAGGCAGCCCCAGCATTTT.

The chain couples TRBV28 to TRBJ1-6, with a possible D match to TRBD1 (5 bases). Germline lookup yields CDR1 MDHEN and CDR2 SYDVKM. The CDR3 length is 15 residues. V lost 2 bases to trimming and J lost 6 bases, with 11 bases between them. The CDR3 protein is CASSLLRQFNSPLHF. For the CDR3, the DNA is TGTGCCAGCAGTTTACTCCGACAGTTTAATTCACCCCTCCACTTT.

This chain uses TRBV5-6 with TRBJ2-5, with D possibly being TRBD1 (6 bases). Germline V CDR1 and CDR2: SGHDT, YYEEEE. V was shortened by 4 bases and J by 4 bases, with 14 bases between the two germline ends. CDR3 size: 14 residues. The CDR3 reads CASSVKQGGETQYF. In nucleotides, the CDR3 is TGTGCCAGCAGCGTTAAACAGGGCGGAGAGACCCAGTACTTC.

This clone was recorded only once. The rearrangement uses TRBV7-2 and TRBJ1-2; D is unresolved. Germline-derived CDR1 and CDR2 are SGHTA and FQGNSA. Trimming took 5 bases from V and 4 from J, leaving 14 bases between them. The CDR3 loop spans 14 amino acids. The CDR3 sequence: CASSPDGIAYGYTF. The CDR3 DNA reads as TGTGCCAGCAGCCCAGACGGAATTGCCTATGGCTACACCTTC.